This T cell receptor beta chain was found in a study of blood T cells in healthy people across ages. Study-wide results and limits: Roughly linearly, TCR beta diversity per million T cells fell as age increased.

This clonotype has a handful of counts. The antigen remains unidentified. A second PCR of about 7 to 11 cycles used a sample-barcoded 5' primer and a J-beta primer mix. Through a template-switch adaptor with 12 random nucleotides, each cDNA molecule received a tag. TCRdb processed the 5' RACE reads anew with MiXCR; each CDR3 protein has one entry. Among 1.5 million to 2 million distinct CDR3 sequences listed, about 28% were seen once. Losses at the gene ends were 7 bases for V and 7 bases for J; bases not matched to a gene: 7. Germline V lookup: CDR1 SGHRS, CDR2 YFSETQ. The CDR3 consists of 15 residues.

The sample comprised blood. This sequence joins TRBV5-1 and TRBJ2-2, with 13 nucleotides matching TRBD2. This receptor was obtained from a woman in her 30s in good health. The CDR3 protein is CASRGLAGQDGELFF. DNA for the CDR3: TGCGCCAGCCGGGGACTAGCGGGACAGGACGGGGAGCTGTTTTTT.